These 8 T cell receptor beta chains were sequenced from one sample in a study of CD4 T cells in relation to SARS-CoV-2 and coronaviruses. For these TCRs, the target antigens are not known. Produced via immunoSEQ multiplex PCR; TCRdb's table is partial and in-frame only. The sample has some 30,000 clones, roughly three quarters seen once. The unexposed donors gave CD4+ T cells in 2011-2018, prior to COVID-19. The cells were cultured for under twelve days before CD4+ T cells were isolated. The sequenced sample was CD4+ T cells from PBMCs, cultured in vitro. The receptor set was obtained from a human donor in good health.

V gene TRBV5-4 combines with J gene TRBJ1-2; no reliable D call. The germline V and J ends were trimmed by 0 bases and 4 bases, with 7 bases remaining between them. Germline V lookup: CDR1 SGHNT, CDR2 YYREEE (reference sequence). The CDR3 length is 13 residues. The CDR3 bases are TGTGCCAGCAGCTTGGATGTCAGCTATGGCTACACCTTC. Its translation: CASSLDVSYGYTF.

The sample holds one count of this clone. This chain's CDR3 is CASSMARLNTEAFF. In DNA, the CDR3 is TGTGCCAGTAGTATGGCAAGATTGAACACTGAAGCTTTCTTT. The chain carries TRBV19 and TRBJ1-1; D is uncertain. CDR3 size: 14 residues. The germline V gene has CDR1 LNHDA and CDR2 SQIVND (reference sequence). Deletions cut 3 bases from V and 0 bases from J, with 8 bases between.

This rearrangement joins TRBV11-2 to TRBJ2-7, with D maybe TRBD2 (5 bases). Trimming took off 6 bases at V and 6 bases at J, with 18 bases between the two ends. The CDR3 runs 14 residues. Germline V gives CDR1 SGHAT, CDR2 FQNNGV. CDR3 bases: TGTGCCAGCAGGACACCTCAAAATCGGGGCGAGCAGTACTTC. Residues: CASRTPQNRGEQYF.

The V gene is TRBV5-1, the J gene TRBJ2-5, with D tentatively TRBD1 or TRBD2 (6 bases each). Germline loops: CDR1 SGHRS, CDR2 YFSETQ. Between the trimmed V and J ends, which lost 0 bases and 5 bases, there was a span of 17 bases. The CDR3 has 16 amino acids. CDR3 nucleotides: TGCGCCAGCAGCTTGGGGGGGGCGCGGGGTCAGGAGACCCAGTACTTC. This translates into CASSLGGARGQETQYF.

The chain uses TRBV28 and TRBJ2-5; no firm D call. CDR3 length: 13 residues. Trimming took 8 bases from V and 5 from J, leaving 15 bases between them. CDR1 MDHEN and CDR2 SYDVKM come from the germline V gene. The CDR3 nucleotides are TGTGCCAGCGGTCCTCGGCCCGGGGAGACCCAGTACTTC. Translation gives CASGPRPGETQYF.

The chain links TRBV6-1 to TRBJ2-3; no firm D call. CDR3 length equals 16 residues. The germline V gene encodes CDR1 MNHNS and CDR2 SASEGT. Trimming took off 2 bases at V and 0 bases at J, with 12 bases between the two ends. The CDR3 region is CASSENFPTSTDTQYF. The CDR3, as DNA: TGTGCCAGCAGTGAAAATTTCCCGACTAGCACAGATACGCAGTATTTT.

The chain links TRBV18 to TRBJ1-4, with a possible D match to TRBD1 (6 bases). This CDR3 spans 14 amino acids. Germline V gene sequence: CDR1 KGHSH, CDR2 LQKENI. Trimming left V 3 bases short and J 7 bases short, with 12 bases between. In DNA, the CDR3 is TGTGCCAGCTCACCTCAACAGGGAAGTGAAAAACTGTTTTTT. Amino acids: CASSPQQGSEKLFF.

The count of this clone is one. The gene calls are TRBV21-1 and TRBJ2-1; the tabulated D call, TRBD1, remains unverified against the DNA. TRBV21-1 is noted as a pseudogene. The CDR3 extends over 17 amino acids. In DNA, the CDR3 is TGTGCCAGCACCTCTTCACCAGGGGGCAGGTCCTACAATGAGCAGTTCTTC. It codes for CASTSSPGGRSYNEQFF.